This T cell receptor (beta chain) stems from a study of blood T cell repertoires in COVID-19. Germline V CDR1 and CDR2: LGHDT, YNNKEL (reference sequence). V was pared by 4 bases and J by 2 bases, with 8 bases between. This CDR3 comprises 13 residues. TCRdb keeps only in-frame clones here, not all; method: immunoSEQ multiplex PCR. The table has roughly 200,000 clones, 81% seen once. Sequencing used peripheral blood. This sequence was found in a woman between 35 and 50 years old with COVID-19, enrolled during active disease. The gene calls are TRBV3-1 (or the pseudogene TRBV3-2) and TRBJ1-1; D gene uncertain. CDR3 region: CASSPRYNTEAFF. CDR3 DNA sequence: TGTGCCAGCAGCCCCAGGTACAACACTGAAGCTTTCTTT.